The present entry profiles one T cell receptor beta chain with its context. Sequenced by immunoSEQ multiplex PCR; TCRdb stores in-frame clones only, minus some. Altogether 130,000 to 150,000 clones are present, over 85% being singletons, with the ten largest covering about 11%. These data originate in a study of control samples from healthy donors and cancer patients. CDR1 is LNHDA and CDR2 is SQIVND in the germline V gene (reference sequence). The CDR3 spans 14 residues. Deletions cut 5 bases from V and 4 bases from J, with 14 bases between. The V and J genes are TRBV19 and TRBJ1-2, with D possibly TRBD1 on 5 matching bases. The sample was blood. The origin of this receptor is a young man in good health. CDR3 in DNA: TGTGCCAGTAGTCCCTCCGTCGGGGGCTATGGCTACACCTTC. This translates into CASSPSVGGYGYTF.